This T cell receptor beta chain was obtained from a study of CD8+ T cells in alopecia areata. As the sequencing template, cDNA was produced by extracting RNA and reverse transcribing it. Assay: immunoSEQ multiplex PCR; the TCRdb copy retains only in-frame clones and omits some. The table has approximately 170,000 clones, around 59% seen once. This clone occurred once. The antigen is undetermined. Treatment denoted: oral pan-JAK inhibitor, 5-10 mg twice daily. Peripheral blood samples and lesional scalp punch biopsies were obtained from alopecia areata patients. Regarding the study as a whole: Lesional tissue from the scalp (especially in alopecia totalis/universalis) showed higher clonality than normal scalp. With one nonresponder, baseline CD8+ expansion's link to response remains uncertain.

The germline V gene has CDR1 SGHRS and CDR2 YFSETQ. The CDR3 spans 13 residues. The trim removed 9 bases at V and 6 bases at J, leaving 11 bases unmatched. V and J are TRBV5-1 and TRBJ1-1, with TRBD1 identical over 7 bases. Sequenced material: CD4+ T cells sorted from blood, taken at week 24, from a patient treated with tofacitinib. This sequence was found in a human donor with alopecia areata. The CDR3 is CATKLDREAEAFF. The CDR3 region has the DNA TGCGCCACCAAACTTGACAGGGAAGCTGAAGCTTTCTTT.